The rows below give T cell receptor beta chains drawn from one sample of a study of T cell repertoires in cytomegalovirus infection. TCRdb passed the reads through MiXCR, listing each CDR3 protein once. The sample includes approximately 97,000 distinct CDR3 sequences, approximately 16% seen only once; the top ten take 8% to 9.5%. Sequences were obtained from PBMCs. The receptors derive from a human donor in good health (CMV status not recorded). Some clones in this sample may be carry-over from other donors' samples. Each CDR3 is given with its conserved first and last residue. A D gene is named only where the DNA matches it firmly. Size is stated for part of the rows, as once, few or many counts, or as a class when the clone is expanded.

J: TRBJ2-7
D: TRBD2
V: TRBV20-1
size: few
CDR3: CSATKAGNSYEQYF
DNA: TGCAGTGCTACCAAAGCGGGGAACAGCTACGAGCAGTACTTC

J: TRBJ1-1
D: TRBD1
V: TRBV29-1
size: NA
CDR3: CSGTGGRTEAFF
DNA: TGCAGCGGGACAGGGGGCCGAACTGAAGCTTTCTTT

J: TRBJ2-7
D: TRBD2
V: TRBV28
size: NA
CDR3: CASSYLAGGPYEQYF
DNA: TGTGCCAGCAGTTATCTAGCGGGGGGTCCCTACGAGCAGTACTTC

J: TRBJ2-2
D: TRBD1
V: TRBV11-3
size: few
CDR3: CASSPGGTGSNTGELFF
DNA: TGTGCCAGCAGCCCCGGGGGGACAGGGTCAAACACCGGGGAGCTGTTTTTT

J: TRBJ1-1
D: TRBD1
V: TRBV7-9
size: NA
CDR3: CAILPPQGDEAFF
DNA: TGTGCCATCCTCCCGCCCCAGGGGGATGAAGCTTTCTTT

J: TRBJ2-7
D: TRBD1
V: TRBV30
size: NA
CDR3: CAWNKGAGYEQYF
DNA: TGTGCCTGGAACAAGGGGGCTGGCTACGAGCAGTACTTC

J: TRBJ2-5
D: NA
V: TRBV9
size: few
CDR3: CASSVEVGEETQYF
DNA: TGTGCCAGCAGCGTAGAGGTGGGGGAGGAGACCCAGTACTTC

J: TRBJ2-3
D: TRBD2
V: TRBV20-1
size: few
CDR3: CSARDRLAGADTQYF
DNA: TGCAGTGCTAGAGATCGACTAGCGGGGGCAGATACGCAGTATTTT

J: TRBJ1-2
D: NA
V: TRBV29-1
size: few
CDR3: CSARTDSYGYTF
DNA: TGCAGCGCGAGGACCGACAGCTATGGCTACACCTTC

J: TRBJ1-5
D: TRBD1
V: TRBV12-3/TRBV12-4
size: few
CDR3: CASAGTGGNQPQHF
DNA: TGTGCCAGCGCCGGGACAGGGGGCAATCAGCCCCAGCATTTT

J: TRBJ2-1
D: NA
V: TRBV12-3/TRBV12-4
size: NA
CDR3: CASSLDGLGYNEQFF
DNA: TGTGCCAGCAGTCTGGACGGCCTAGGATACAATGAGCAGTTCTTC

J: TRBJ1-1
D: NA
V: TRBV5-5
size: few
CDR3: CASSLIVRGEAFF
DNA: TGTGCCAGCAGCTTGATCGTCCGGGGTGAAGCTTTCTTT

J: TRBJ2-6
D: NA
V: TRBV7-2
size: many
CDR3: CASRLTGSGANVLTF
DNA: TGTGCCAGCAGGCTGACAGGCTCTGGGGCCAACGTCCTGACTTTC

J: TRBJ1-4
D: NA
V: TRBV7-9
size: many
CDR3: CASSPKVFRGDGNEKLFF
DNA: TGTGCCAGCAGCCCGAAGGTGTTTAGGGGAGACGGTAATGAAAAACTGTTTTTT

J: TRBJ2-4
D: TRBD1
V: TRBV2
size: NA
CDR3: CASSRGGQGKDKNIQYF
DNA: TGTGCCAGCAGTAGGGGGGGACAGGGAAAGGACAAAAACATTCAGTACTTC

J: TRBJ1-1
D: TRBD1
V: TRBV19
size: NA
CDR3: CASSGQGAAGAFF
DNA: TGTGCCAGTAGTGGTCAGGGGGCGGCGGGAGCTTTCTTT

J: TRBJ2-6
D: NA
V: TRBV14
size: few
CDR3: CASSPHSSGANVLTF
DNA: TGTGCCAGCAGCCCCCATAGCTCTGGGGCCAACGTCCTGACTTTC

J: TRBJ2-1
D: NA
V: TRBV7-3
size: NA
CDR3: CASSSSPTYYDNEQFF
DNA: TGTGCCAGCAGCTCCTCCCCAACCTATTACGACAATGAGCAGTTCTTC

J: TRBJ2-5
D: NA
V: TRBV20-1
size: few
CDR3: CSAQGGSGAETQYF
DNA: TGCAGTGCCCAGGGGGGGAGCGGGGCGGAGACCCAGTACTTC

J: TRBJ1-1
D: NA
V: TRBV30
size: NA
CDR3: CAWSARAWNTEAFF
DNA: TGTGCCTGGAGTGCGAGGGCCTGGAACACTGAAGCTTTCTTT

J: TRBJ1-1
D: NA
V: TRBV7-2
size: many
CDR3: CATTTLLGSTEAFF
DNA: TGTGCCACCACAACTCTCCTGGGAAGCACTGAAGCTTTCTTT

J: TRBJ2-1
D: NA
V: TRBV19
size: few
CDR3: CASTNRAYNEQFF
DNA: TGTGCCAGTACGAACAGGGCCTACAATGAGCAGTTCTTC

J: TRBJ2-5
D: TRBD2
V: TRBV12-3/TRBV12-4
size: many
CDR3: CASSLSAGVRPETQYF
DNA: TGTGCCAGCAGTCTCTCAGCGGGGGTGCGCCCGGAGACCCAGTACTTC

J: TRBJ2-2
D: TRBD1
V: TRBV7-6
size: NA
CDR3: CASSKQGAGTGELFF
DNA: TGTGCCAGCAGCAAACAGGGGGCTGGCACCGGGGAGCTGTTTTTT

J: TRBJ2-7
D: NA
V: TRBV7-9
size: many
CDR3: CASSYLERAYEQYF
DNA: TGTGCCAGCAGCTATTTAGAGAGGGCCTACGAGCAGTACTTC

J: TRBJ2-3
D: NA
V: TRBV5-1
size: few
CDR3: CASSLDPSSPRLRTDTQYF
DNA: TGCGCCAGCAGCTTGGACCCCTCGTCTCCACGGCTAAGGACAGATACGCAGTATTTT

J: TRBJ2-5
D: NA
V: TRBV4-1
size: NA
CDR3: CASSQDGPGQETQYF
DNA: TGCGCCAGCAGCCAAGACGGCCCGGGCCAAGAGACCCAGTACTTC

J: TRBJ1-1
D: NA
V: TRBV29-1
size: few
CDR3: CSAEDNTEAFF
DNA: TGCAGCGCTGAAGATAACACTGAAGCTTTCTTT

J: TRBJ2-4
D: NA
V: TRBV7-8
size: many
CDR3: CASSPEGTAKNIQYF
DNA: TGTGCCAGCAGCCCCGAGGGAACAGCCAAAAACATTCAGTACTTC

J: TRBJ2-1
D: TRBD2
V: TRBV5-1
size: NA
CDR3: CASSLGVTSGGYNEQFF
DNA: TGCGCCAGCAGCTTGGGGGTTACTAGCGGGGGTTACAATGAGCAGTTCTTC